This TCR beta chain came from a study of human T cells and chemical hapten exposure. MiXCR, run by TCRdb on the RACE reads, gives a single entry per CDR3 protein. The sample lists roughly 250,000 distinct CDR3 sequences, approximately 8.4% occurring once. The CDR3 is 12 residues long. The germline V gene encodes CDR1 SQVTM and CDR2 ANQGSEA. The V gene end was trimmed by 7 bases and the J gene end by 5 bases; junction bases not matched to a gene: 3. Time point noted: pre-sensitization, week 0. Sample treatment: therapeutic diphenylcyclopropenone sensitization with weekly scalp DPC. People who gave samples had alopecia, were 18 to 70 years old, and were suitable for DPC.

This material consisted of whole blood, taken in connection with sensitization to the hapten diphenylcyclopropenone (DPC). The origin of this receptor is a woman in her thirties or forties with alopecia areata. Some clones in this sample may be carry-over from other donors' samples. The V gene is TRBV29-1, the J gene TRBJ2-1; 9 bases match TRBD2. The CDR3 spells CSGASGDNEQFF. The DNA for the CDR3 is TGCAGCGGAGCTAGCGGGGACAATGAGCAGTTCTTC.